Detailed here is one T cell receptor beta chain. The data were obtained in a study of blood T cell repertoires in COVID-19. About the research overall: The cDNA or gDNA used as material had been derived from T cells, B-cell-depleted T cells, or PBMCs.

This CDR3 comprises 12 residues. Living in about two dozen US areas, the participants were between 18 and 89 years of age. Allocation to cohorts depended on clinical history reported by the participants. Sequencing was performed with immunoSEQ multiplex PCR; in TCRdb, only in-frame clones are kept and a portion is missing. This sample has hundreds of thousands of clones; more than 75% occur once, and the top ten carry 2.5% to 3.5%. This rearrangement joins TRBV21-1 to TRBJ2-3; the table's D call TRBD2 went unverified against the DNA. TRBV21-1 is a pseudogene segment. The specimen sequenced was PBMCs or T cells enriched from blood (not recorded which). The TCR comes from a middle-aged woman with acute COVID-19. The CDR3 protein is CARSRKMDTQYF. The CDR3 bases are TGTGCCAGGAGTCGAAAGATGGATACGCAGTATTTT.